The 20 T cell receptor beta chains reported below all come from one sample, sequenced in a study of T-cell reconstitution after alpha-beta-depleted transplantation in children. Researchers prepared the TCRbeta library using unique molecular identifiers, the study reports. TCRdb reprocessed the PCR reads via MiXCR and lists one record per CDR3 protein. This table holds around 480,000 distinct CDR3 sequences, around a third found once. The sequenced sample was PBMCs from the stem cell graft donor, obtained from the stem cell graft. These receptors all stem from a human donor who donated a stem cell graft to a child with aplastic anemia.

The V gene is TRBV4-3, the J gene TRBJ2-3; 9 nucleotides align to TRBD1. J was trimmed by 0 bases and V by 0 bases; bases with no gene match: 13. Germline V gene sequence: CDR1 LGHNA, CDR2 YSLEER. The CDR3 covers 20 residues. DNA for the CDR3: TGCGCCAGCAGCCAAGATAACAGGGGGCTACGCGATGAGAGCACAGATACGCAGTATTTT. The encoded protein is CASSQDNRGLRDESTDTQYF.

This clonotype was found a few times. CDR3 sequence: CASSLDAGTGSVGQFF. CDR3 sequence (DNA): TGTGCCAGCAGCTTAGACGCCGGGACAGGGAGTGTCGGGCAGTTCTTC. This chain uses TRBV11-3 with TRBJ2-1; the match to TRBD1 covers 9 bases. The CDR3 length is 16 residues. Trimming cost V 0 bases and J 12 bases; bases outside gene matches: 12. CDR1 is SGHNT and CDR2 is YENEEA in the germline V gene.

The rearrangement links TRBV9 to TRBJ2-2; D remains ambiguous. Looked up from germline, CDR1 is SGDLS and CDR2 is YYNGEE. There are 15 residues in the CDR3. The V and J ends lost 4 bases and 1 base respectively, with 11 bases between them. This chain's CDR3 is CASSKRTGNTGELFF. CDR3 bases: TGTGCCAGCAGCAAGAGGACGGGGAACACCGGGGAGCTGTTTTTT. Full variable domain (missing parts from reference TRBV9 and TRBJ2-2): DSGVTQTPKHLITATGQRVTLRCSPRSGDLSVYWYQQSLDQGLQFLIQYYNGEERAKGNILERFSAQQFPDLHSELNLSSLELGDSALYFCASSKRTGNTGELFFGEGSRLTVL.

The chain combines TRBV18 with TRBJ2-1; D might be TRBD1 (6 bases). V was shortened by 3 bases and J by 1 base, with 13 bases between the two germline ends. This CDR3 spans 16 amino acids. Germline V lookup: CDR1 KGHSH, CDR2 LQKENI. The DNA for the CDR3 is TGTGCCAGCTCACCGCTTGACAGGACATCCTACAATGAGCAGTTCTTC. It specifies CASSPLDRTSYNEQFF. Full variable domain (outside the CDR3, taken from reference TRBV18 and TRBJ2-1): NAGVMQNPRHLVRRRGQEARLRCSPMKGHSHVYWYRQLPEEGLKFMVYLQKENIIDESGMPKERFSAEFPKEGPSILRIQQVVRGDSAAYFCASSPLDRTSYNEQFFGPGTRLTVL.

In this sample, this clonotype turned up a few times. The genes are TRBV29-1 and TRBJ1-1, with a possible D match to TRBD1 (6 bases). With 4 bases removed from V and 1 base from J, the gap between germline ends came to 13 bases. CDR1 SQVTM and CDR2 ANQGSEA come from the germline V gene. The CDR3 length is 14 residues. The CDR3 sequence is CSVVRLGGNTEAFF. The CDR3 DNA follows: TGCAGCGTTGTACGGCTAGGGGGGAACACTGAAGCTTTCTTT.

There are a few counts of this clonotype. The CDR3 is CSARGTRDSYEQYF. In DNA, the CDR3 is TGCAGTGCTAGAGGTACGAGGGACTCCTACGAGCAGTACTTC. The genes are TRBV20-1 and TRBJ2-7, with D tentatively TRBD2 (5 bases). V was trimmed by 1 base and J by 0 bases, leaving 10 bases between them. The CDR3 covers 14 residues. CDR1 is DFQATT, CDR2 SNEGSKA, per germline (reference sequence).

The V call is TRBV4-3, the J call TRBJ2-3, with 7 bases identical to TRBD1. The CDR3 consists of 16 residues. CDR1 and CDR2 (germline): LGHNA, YSLEER. V dropped 3 bases and J dropped 5; count of bases not matched to a gene: 11. The chain's CDR3 is CASSHGRLTGQDTQYF. DNA of the CDR3: TGCGCCAGCAGCCACGGCCGTTTGACAGGGCAAGATACGCAGTATTTT.

The chain uses TRBV20-1 and TRBJ1-1; D call uncertain. The germline V and J ends were trimmed by 0 bases and 0 bases, with 11 bases remaining between them. This CDR3 is built from 15 residues. The V gene's germline CDR1 is DFQATT and CDR2 SNEGSKA (reference sequence). CDR3 bases: TGCAGTGCTAGAGAGCCCGGGCCCTTGAACACTGAAGCTTTCTTT. Amino acids: CSAREPGPLNTEAFF.

This clonotype was recorded many times. The chain employs TRBV6-5 and TRBJ2-7, with no clear D. Trimming removed 6 bases at V and 3 bases at J, with 9 bases between. This CDR3 spans 12 amino acids. CDR1 is MNHEY and CDR2 is SVGAGI in the germline V gene. In DNA, the CDR3 is TGTGCCAGCAGCTACCCCAACTACGAGCAGTACGTC. It specifies CASSYPNYEQYV.

This clonotype has more than one count but fewer than ten. The chain has TRBV20-1 and TRBJ2-1; D may match TRBD1 or TRBD2 (5 bases each). V lost 4 bases to trimming and J lost 8 bases, with 15 bases between them. The CDR3 runs to 13 residues. Germline V gene sequence: CDR1 DFQATT, CDR2 SNEGSKA (reference sequence). Written as DNA, the CDR3 is TGCAGTGCTACACCACCCCGGGGCGATGAGCAGTTCTTC. Protein: CSATPPRGDEQFF.

In its sample, this clonotype was seen many times. This chain links TRBV20-1 with TRBJ2-3; TRBD2 matches at 7 bases. With 3 bases clipped from V and 3 bases from J, the junction kept 6 bases outside the gene matches. This CDR3 region has 14 residues. The germline CDR1 and CDR2 sequences are DFQATT and SNEGSKA (reference sequence). The CDR3 bases are TGCAGTGCTAGGGGTTCGGGAGGTACAGATACGCAGTATTTT. It codes for CSARGSGGTDTQYF.

The chain links TRBV28 to TRBJ1-5; D may be TRBD1 (5 bases). Germline CDR1 MDHEN, CDR2 SYDVKM. Trimming removed 6 bases from V and 0 bases from J, with 18 bases in between. CDR3 size: 17 residues. CDR3 sequence (DNA): TGTGCCAGCAGCTCCCCTGTGGGGGTGAATAGCAATCAGCCCCAGCATTTT. This gives the protein CASSSPVGVNSNQPQHF.

This rearrangement joins TRBV20-1 to TRBJ2-3; tentatively, D is TRBD1 or TRBD2 (5 bases each). Germline V gives CDR1 DFQATT, CDR2 SNEGSKA (reference sequence). There are 14 residues in the CDR3. Deletions cut 4 bases from V and 5 bases from J, with 16 bases between. The CDR3 protein is CSAKPGPTRDTQYF. The DNA of the CDR3 is TGCAGTGCTAAACCGGGACCCACACGAGATACGCAGTATTTT.

The chain joins TRBV5-1 to TRBJ2-5, with D uncertain. The V gene lost 3 bases and the J gene lost 2 bases, with 8 bases spanning the gap. CDR3 size: 13 residues. Germline assignment: CDR1 SGHRS and CDR2 YFSETQ. CDR3 residues: CASSSVNQETQYF. The CDR3 nucleotides are TGCGCCAGCAGCTCCGTCAATCAAGAGACCCAGTACTTC.

The J gene is TRBJ2-2, the V gene TRBV10-3; the D is unclear. Per germline, CDR1 ENHRY and CDR2 SYGVKD. Trimming left V 7 bases short and J 5 bases short, with 5 bases between. The CDR3 has 11 residues. The CDR3 protein is CAIMITGELFF. The CDR3 DNA follows: TGTGCCATCATGATTACCGGGGAGCTGTTTTTT.

This chain joins TRBV9 and TRBJ2-1, with 11 positions matching TRBD2. In germline, CDR1 is SGDLS, CDR2 YYNGEE. V trimming: 0 bases; J trimming: 6 bases; junction bases outside the gene matches: 8. This CDR3 contains 17 residues. For the CDR3, the DNA is TGTGCCAGCAGCGTAGGCCTTCTAGCGGGAGGAGGCAATGAGCAGTTCTTC. It encodes CASSVGLLAGGGNEQFF.

In this sample, this clonotype turned up once. J is TRBJ1-5 and V is TRBV4-2; 12 bases align to TRBD1. After removal of 1 base from V and 0 bases from J, the junction contained 7 bases not matched to a gene. This CDR3 comprises 19 residues. Germline V gene sequence: CDR1 LGHNA, CDR2 YNFKEQ. In nucleotides, the CDR3 is TGTGCCAGCAGCCAAGCCGGGACAGGGGGCCGTCATAGCAATCAGCCCCAGCATTTT. Amino acids: CASSQAGTGGRHSNQPQHF.

The rearrangement uses TRBV27 and TRBJ2-5; 9 nucleotides agree with TRBD1. The CDR3 loop spans 13 amino acids. V gave up 6 bases and J gave up 5 bases; unmatched junction bases: 4. The germline V gene has CDR1 MNHEY and CDR2 SMNVEV (reference sequence). The CDR3 DNA reads TGTGCCAGCAGCTGGGACAGGGCCGAGACCCAGTACTTC. This sequence encodes CASSWDRAETQYF.

The chain carries TRBV3-1 and TRBJ2-1; a weak D match, TRBD2 (6 bases). V lost 3 bases to trimming and J lost 0 bases, with 18 bases between them. Germline CDR1 reads LGHDT; CDR2 reads YNNKEL (reference sequence). The CDR3 has 18 residues. The CDR3 region is CASSQVAGLSNSYNEQFF. The CDR3 nucleotides are TGTGCCAGCAGCCAGGTTGCGGGACTGTCCAACTCCTACAATGAGCAGTTCTTC.

In its sample, this clonotype was seen a few times. J is TRBJ2-1 and V is TRBV5-1; 10 bases match TRBD2. V lost 1 base to trimming and J lost 0 bases; unmatched junction nucleotides: 1. The germline gives CDR1 SGHRS, CDR2 YFSETQ. CDR3 length: 16 amino acids. CDR3 nucleotides: TGCGCCAGCAGCTTGACTAGCGGGAACTCCTACAATGAGCAGTTCTTC. Residues: CASSLTSGNSYNEQFF.